Given below is one T cell receptor beta chain in context. The antigen remains undetermined. This sample includes further DNA sequences coding for the same CDR3. The V gene's germline CDR1 is SEHNR and CDR2 FQNEAQ (reference sequence). Trimming left V 5 bases short and J 1 base short, with 14 bases between. There are 15 residues in the CDR3. Patients in the study, people with chemo-refractory metastatic non-small-cell lung cancer, received focal radiation plus ipilimumab CTLA-4 blockade. The record originates from a study of radiotherapy plus CTLA-4 blockade in lung cancer. About the research overall: Patients showed objective responses in about 20% of cases and disease control in 25% to 40%.

Study-wide findings and caveats: Blood TCR clones of tumor origin expanded after radiotherapy plus ipilimumab. Per reports, early blood T cell clone dynamics, plus interferon-beta, forecast response most strongly.

Method: immunoSEQ multiplex PCR; TCRdb's copy keeps in-frame clones and lacks some. The data show over 80,000 clones, with about 87% seen just once and over 15% held by the top ten. Specimen: peripheral blood, collected from a patient treated with radiotherapy plus ipilimumab. The TCR was taken from a human donor with non-small cell lung cancer that progressed on radiotherapy plus ipilimumab. The rearrangement links TRBV7-9 to TRBJ1-1; D might be TRBD1 (5 bases). Here the CDR3 reads CASSALRERNTEAFF. The CDR3 DNA reads TGTGCCAGCAGCGCCCTCAGGGAAAGGAACACTGAAGCTTTCTTT.